The T cell receptor (beta chain) under discussion was sequenced for a study of cytomegalovirus exposure and HLA in healthy donors. Turning to the study itself: A data release that came early held 80 million or so unique TCRs from HLA-typed donors. The study's findings and limits: Most TCR beta V segments were productive about 90% or about 30% of the time in an earlier analysis.

As to this clone: What it binds is unknown.

The study ran its PCR with 60 Vbeta and 13 Jbeta primers. TCRdb's table, derived via immunoSEQ multiplex PCR, lists solely in-frame clones and lacks some. The sample includes approximately 110,000 clones, approximately 84% of them seen just once. CDR3 length: 13 residues. Germline V gives CDR1 SGHNT, CDR2 YENEEA. V shed 4 bases and J shed 1 base, with 7 bases lying between them. The sequenced sample consisted of PBMCs. The clonotype was recovered from a man in his forties or fifties in good health and CMV-seronegative. The chain combines TRBV11-3 with TRBJ1-1; D ambiguous. The CDR3 DNA is TGTGCCAGCAGCTCCCGGAGGAACACTGAAGCTTTCTTT. Translated, it gives CASSSRRNTEAFF.